Following are 9 T cell receptor beta chains from one sample sequenced in a study of T cells in Graves' hyperthyroidism and ophthalmopathy (dated by TCRdb to between 2018 and 2020). Library preparation used multiplex PCR. Sequencing was performed on an Illumina HiSeq 2000. Amplification of TCR beta CDR3 regions was carried out from RNA transcripts. For the first round of RT-PCR on the TCR CDR3, the HTBI primer set was used together with the Qiagen OneStep RT-PCR kit. Using fastp trimming at Q25 and MiXCR clonotype assembly, TCRdb reanalyzed the public sequencing data and kept in-frame beta chains. Every entry covers one CDR3 protein and lists the most common genes and DNA from its rows. In this sample the table shows approximately 490,000 distinct CDR3 sequences, about 22% of which occur a single time. The ten largest account for around 50% of the sample. Source material: blood. These receptors were collected from a woman aged 70-85 years with Graves' ophthalmopathy.

Notes on this clonotype: It may be a read error: a sequence one base away is much more abundant. This chain uses TRBV6-4 with TRBJ2-2, with TRBD1 matching over 8 bases. Per germline, CDR1 MRHNA and CDR2 SNTAGT. This CDR3 region has 16 residues. V lost 5 bases, J lost 2 bases, and 7 bases stayed unmatched. The CDR3 sequence: CASSSIGQGNTGELFF. CDR3 nucleotides: TGTGCCAGCAGTAGCATAGGACAGGGAAACACCGGGGAGCTGTTTTTT.

This chain uses TRBV28 with TRBJ2-2; tentatively, D is TRBD2 (6 bases). V shed 6 bases and J shed 4 bases, with 9 bases lying between them. CDR3 length: 13 residues. Germline values: CDR1 MDHEN, CDR2 SYDVKM. The CDR3 protein is CASSSTSTGELFF. The CDR3 DNA sequence: TGTGCCAGCAGCTCGACTAGCACCGGGGAGCTGTTTTTT.

This clonotype showed up many times. The chain employs TRBV6-6 and TRBJ2-3; 9 positions match TRBD2. Germline V gives CDR1 MNHNY, CDR2 SVGAGI (reference sequence). The V segment lost 0 bases and the J segment 2 bases; nucleotides outside the gene matches: 3. The CDR3 is 16 residues long. CDR3 DNA: TGTGCCAGCAGTTACTCAGCGGGAGGTTTCACAGATACGCAGTATTTT. Its translation is CASSYSAGGFTDTQYF.

This clonotype occurred many times. This chain uses TRBV12-3 or TRBV12-4 with TRBJ2-1, with 14 bases matching TRBD2. J gave up 12 bases and V 6 bases, and 10 bases lay outside the gene matches. This CDR3 has 15 residues. CDR3 nucleotides: TGTGCCAGCAGCCCCCCGGGACTAGCGGGAGTGGTGCAGTTCTTC. Amino acid sequence: CASSPPGLAGVVQFF.

This clonotype was detected ten times or more. The chain joins TRBV29-1 to TRBJ1-5, with 7 bases fitting TRBD1. Germline V gene sequence: CDR1 SQVTM, CDR2 ANQGSEA. The length of the CDR3 is 13 residues. The V segment lost 6 bases and the J segment 2 bases; nucleotides outside the gene matches: 4. CDR3: CSVAQGGNQPQHF. DNA of the CDR3: TGCAGCGTGGCTCAGGGGGGCAATCAGCCCCAGCATTTT.

The CDR3 protein is CAWSGGLAGVETQYF. In nucleotides, the CDR3 is TGTGCCTGGAGTGGGGGACTAGCGGGAGTAGAGACCCAGTACTTC. The V and J genes are TRBV30 and TRBJ2-5; TRBD2 agrees at 14 bases. The CDR3 spans 15 residues. V trimming: 1 base; J trimming: 4 bases; junction bases outside the gene matches: 2. Germline V gene data show CDR1 as GTSNPN and CDR2 as SVGIG (reference sequence).

Notes on this clonotype: The conserved phenylalanine or tryptophan normally closing the CDR3 is absent here, so this likely arose from a read error. This rearrangement joins TRBV11-2 to TRBJ2-7, with TRBD2 matching over 12 bases. V dropped 5 bases and J dropped 4; count of bases not matched to a gene: 3. There are 14 residues in the CDR3. Germline V gives CDR1 SGHAT, CDR2 FQNNGV. The CDR3 nucleotides are TGTGCCAGCAGCCGAACTAGCGGGAGGTACGAGCAGTACCTC. It codes for CASSRTSGRYEQYL.

This clonotype was detected a few times. The chain combines TRBV7-2 with TRBJ2-1; D gene uncertain. V was cut by 2 bases and J by 0 bases, with 14 bases left in between. The CDR3 sequence is 17 residues long. Per germline, CDR1 SGHTA and CDR2 FQGNSA. CDR3 in amino acids: CASSLNAARSSYNEQFF. The CDR3 nucleotides are TGTGCCAGCAGCTTAAATGCGGCGAGGAGCTCCTACAATGAGCAGTTCTTC.

The chain joins TRBV10-3 to TRBJ2-1; D may match TRBD1 or TRBD2 (5 bases each). Germline V CDR1 and CDR2: ENHRY, SYGVKD. Trimming took off 2 bases at V and 0 bases at J, with 14 bases between the two ends. The length of the CDR3 is 17 residues. CDR3: CAISEGDGRSSYNEQFF. The CDR3 nucleotides read TGTGCCATCAGTGAGGGGGACGGCAGGAGCTCCTACAATGAGCAGTTCTTC.